The TCR beta chain under discussion was sequenced for a study of breast tumors, draining lymph nodes, adjacent tissues. MiXCR, applied by TCRdb to the multiplex PCR reads, yields one record per CDR3 protein. The data hold a few hundred thousand distinct CDR3 sequences, with 34% observed a single time. Germline V gene data show CDR1 as MDHEN and CDR2 as SYDVKM. V was clipped by 2 bases and J by 5 bases, with 16 bases between them. The CDR3 length is 15 residues. This clonotype was counted between two and nine times. No antigen is known for it. Study outcomes and limitations: Tumors had less TCR diversity than lymph nodes, more than nontumor tissue. Data only fit, rather than demonstrated, lymph node origin of most tumor T cells.

The lymph nodes were axillary draining lymph nodes from breast cancer patients. The material sequenced was axillary lymph node tissue. The chain recombines TRBV28 with TRBJ2-7; D ambiguous. The sequence was collected from a female donor with breast cancer. Some clones in this sample may be carry-over from other donors' samples. CDR3 nucleotides: TGTGCCAGCAGTTTAAGTTCCGGATTTACCCACGAGCAGTACTTC. Translating gives CASSLSSGFTHEQYF.